This T cell receptor beta chain stems from a study of blood T cell repertoires in COVID-19. Study-wide background: Samples representing acute and convalescent COVID-19 were sourced from the United States, Italy and Spain. The cDNA or gDNA used as material had been derived from T cells, B-cell-depleted T cells, or PBMCs.

The V and J ends lost 2 bases and 0 bases respectively, with 6 bases between them. From germline, CDR1 is SGHTA and CDR2 FQGNSA. The CDR3 covers 14 residues. Per the study methods: Amplification of reference gene primers was used by the study to estimate nucleated cell counts. Repertoires were generated with immunoSEQ multiplex PCR, while TCRdb's copy carries only in-frame clones and drops some. V and J calls and clone size are given by that table; D and trimming were obtained from the DNA. The sample carries around 97,000 clones, 84% recorded once. Sample: peripheral blood. The J gene is TRBJ2-3, the V gene TRBV7-2; D not resolved. This TCR was sampled from a human donor in a cohort sampled during active or convalescent COVID-19. CDR3 loop: CASSLLSSTDTQYF. DNA for the CDR3: TGTGCCAGCAGCTTACTGAGCAGCACAGATACGCAGTATTTT. Looking up the rest from reference TRBV7-2 and TRBJ2-3 gives the full variable domain: GAGVSQSPSNKVTEKGKDVELRCDPISGHTALYWYRQSLGQGLEFLIYFQGNSAPDKSGLPSDRFSAERTGGSVSTLTIQRTQQEDSAVYLCASSLLSSTDTQYFGPGTRLTVL.